One sample yielded the 3 T cell receptor beta chains listed below, sequenced in a study of T cell responses to AZD1222 COVID-19 vaccine. Sequencing was performed with immunoSEQ multiplex PCR; in TCRdb, only in-frame clones are kept and a portion is missing. Among about 100,000 clones, about 86% were seen once, and the ten largest hold 6.3%. The sample in question was peripheral blood, obtained on day 0 of AZD1222 vaccination. The receptors originated from an adult in good health.

This clone was counted between two and nine times. Here the CDR3 reads CSVEYRDRGGNEKLFF. For the CDR3, the DNA is TGCAGCGTTGAGTACCGGGACCGAGGGGGAAATGAAAAACTGTTTTTT. V gene TRBV29-1 combines with J gene TRBJ1-4, with TRBD1 as a possible D gene (6 bases). From germline, CDR1 is SQVTM and CDR2 ANQGSEA. The V end lost 3 bases, the J end lost 5 bases, and 19 bases lay between the germline ends. The CDR3 spans 16 residues.

The chain recombines TRBV2 with TRBJ1-2, with a tentative D call TRBD1 (6 bases). V was pared by 11 bases and J by 1 base, with 11 bases between. CDR1 SNHLY and CDR2 FYNNEI come from the germline V gene. The CDR3 loop spans 12 amino acids. The CDR3 is CAGRGGNYGYTF. DNA for the CDR3: TGTGCCGGGAGGGGGGGTAACTATGGCTACACCTTC.

Details on this clone: The sample carries other DNA sequences with the same CDR3. The chain recombines TRBV3-1 (or the pseudogene TRBV3-2) with TRBJ2-7, with a tentative D call TRBD1 (6 bases). V shed 4 bases and J shed 4 bases, with 8 bases lying between them. CDR3 length: 12 amino acids. Germline CDR1 is LGHDT and CDR2 is YNNKEL (reference sequence). CDR3 nucleotides: TGTGCCAGCAGCCCACAGGGTTACGAGCAGTACTTC. It encodes CASSPQGYEQYF.